The clone carrying this T cell receptor beta chain has just a few counts. Its antigen is as yet unknown. The entry originates in a study of post-analysis software for immune sequencing data. About the study: Recorded subtypes: relapsing-remitting, secondary progressive, progressive-relapsing; some patients unannotated.

Unique molecular identifiers had been added to the TCR beta cDNA libraries. Out of roughly 0.85 to 10 million T cells, 480,000 or so cDNA molecules were generated. TCRdb used MiXCR to reprocess the PCR reads, holding one entry per CDR3 protein. The table includes 820,000 or so distinct CDR3 sequences, approximately 57% detected once. Germline CDR1 and CDR2: LGHNA and YNFKEQ. This CDR3 contains 14 residues. The V and J ends lost 3 bases and 5 bases respectively, with 14 bases between them. Study-level results: Controls' normalized Chao1 diversity significantly exceeded that of multiple sclerosis patients. Roughly five TRBV segments, including TRBV5-6, TRBV5-1 and TRBV20-1, were more frequent in patients than controls.

Sample: blood. This TCR derives from a girl aged 10 to 17 with multiple sclerosis. The chain links TRBV4-2 to TRBJ2-7; the D is unclear. The CDR3 protein is CASSQGRSNDEQYF. The DNA for the CDR3 is TGTGCCAGCAGCCAGGGCAGGAGTAATGACGAGCAGTACTTC.